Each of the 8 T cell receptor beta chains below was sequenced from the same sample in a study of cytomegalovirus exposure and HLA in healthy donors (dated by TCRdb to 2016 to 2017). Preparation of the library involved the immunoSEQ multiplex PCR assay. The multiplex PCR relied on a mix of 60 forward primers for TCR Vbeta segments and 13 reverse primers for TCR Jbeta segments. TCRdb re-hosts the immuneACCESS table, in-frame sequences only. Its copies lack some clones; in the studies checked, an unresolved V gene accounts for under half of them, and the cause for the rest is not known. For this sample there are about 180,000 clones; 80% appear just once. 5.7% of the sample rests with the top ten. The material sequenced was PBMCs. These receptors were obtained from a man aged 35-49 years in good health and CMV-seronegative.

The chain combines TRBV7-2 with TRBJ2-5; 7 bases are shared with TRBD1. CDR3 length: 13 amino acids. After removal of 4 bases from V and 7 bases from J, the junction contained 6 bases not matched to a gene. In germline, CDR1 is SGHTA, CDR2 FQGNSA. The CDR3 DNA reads TGTGCCAGCAGCTGGGACAGCCCTGGGACCCAGTACTTC. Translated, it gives CASSWDSPGTQYF.

The CDR3 sequence: CASSPRTSGGFTDTQYF. The CDR3 DNA reads TGCGCCAGCAGCCCTCGGACTAGCGGGGGTTTCACAGATACGCAGTATTTT. The rearrangement links TRBV5-1 to TRBJ2-3, with 13 nucleotides matching TRBD2. The CDR3 has 17 amino acids. V lost 4 bases, J lost 2 bases, and 7 bases stayed unmatched. Germline assignment: CDR1 SGHRS and CDR2 YFSETQ.

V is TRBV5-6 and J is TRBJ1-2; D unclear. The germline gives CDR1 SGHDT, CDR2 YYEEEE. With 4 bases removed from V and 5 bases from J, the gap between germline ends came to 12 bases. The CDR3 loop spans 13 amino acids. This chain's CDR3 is CASSQTRSYGYTF. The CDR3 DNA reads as TGTGCCAGCAGCCAAACACGCTCTTATGGCTACACCTTC.

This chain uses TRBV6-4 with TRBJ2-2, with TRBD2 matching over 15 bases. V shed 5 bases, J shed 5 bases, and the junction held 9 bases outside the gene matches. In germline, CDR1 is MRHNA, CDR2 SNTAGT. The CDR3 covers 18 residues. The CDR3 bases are TGTGCCAGCAGTCGCGGACTAGCGGGAGGGCCTAGGACCGGGGAGCTGTTTTTT. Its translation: CASSRGLAGGPRTGELFF.

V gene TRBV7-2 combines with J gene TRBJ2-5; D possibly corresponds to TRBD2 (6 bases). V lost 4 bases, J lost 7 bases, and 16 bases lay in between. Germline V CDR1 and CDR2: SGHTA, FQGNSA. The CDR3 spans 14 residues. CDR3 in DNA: TGTGCCAGCAGCTCAACCCTTTTGGGAGGGACCCAGTACTTC. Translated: CASSSTLLGGTQYF.

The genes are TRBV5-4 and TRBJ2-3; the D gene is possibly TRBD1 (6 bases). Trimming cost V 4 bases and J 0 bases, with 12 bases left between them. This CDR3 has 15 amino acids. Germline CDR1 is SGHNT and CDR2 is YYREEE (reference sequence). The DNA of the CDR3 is TGTGCCAGCAGCCTTAGGACAGTTAGCACAGATACGCAGTATTTT. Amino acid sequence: CASSLRTVSTDTQYF.

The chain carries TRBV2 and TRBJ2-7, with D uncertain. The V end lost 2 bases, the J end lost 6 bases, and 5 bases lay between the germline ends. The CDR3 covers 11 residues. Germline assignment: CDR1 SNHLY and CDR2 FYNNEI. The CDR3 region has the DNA TGTGCCAGCAGTGAACGAGCCGAGCAGTACTTC. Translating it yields CASSERAEQYF.

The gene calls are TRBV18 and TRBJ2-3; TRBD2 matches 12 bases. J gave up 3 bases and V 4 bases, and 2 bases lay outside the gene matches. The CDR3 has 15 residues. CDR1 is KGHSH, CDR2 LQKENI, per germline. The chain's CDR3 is CASSRTSGDTDTQYF. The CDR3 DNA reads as TGTGCCAGCTCACGGACTAGCGGGGATACAGATACGCAGTATTTT.